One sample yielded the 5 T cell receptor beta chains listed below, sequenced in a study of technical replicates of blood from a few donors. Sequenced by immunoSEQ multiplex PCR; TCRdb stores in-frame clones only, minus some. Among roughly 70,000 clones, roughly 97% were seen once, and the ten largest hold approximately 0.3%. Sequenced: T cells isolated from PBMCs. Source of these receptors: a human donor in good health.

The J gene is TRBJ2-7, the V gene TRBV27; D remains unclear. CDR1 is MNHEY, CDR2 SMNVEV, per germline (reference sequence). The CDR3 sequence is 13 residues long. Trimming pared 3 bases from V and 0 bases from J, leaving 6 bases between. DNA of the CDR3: TGTGCCAGCAGTTTCACGAGCTCCTACGAGCAGTACTTC. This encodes CASSFTSSYEQYF.

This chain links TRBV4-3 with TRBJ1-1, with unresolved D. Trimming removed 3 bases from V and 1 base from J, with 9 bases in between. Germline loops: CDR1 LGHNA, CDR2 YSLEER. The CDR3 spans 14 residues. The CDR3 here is CASSQARPNTEAFF. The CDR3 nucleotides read TGCGCCAGCAGCCAGGCCCGTCCGAACACTGAAGCTTTCTTT.

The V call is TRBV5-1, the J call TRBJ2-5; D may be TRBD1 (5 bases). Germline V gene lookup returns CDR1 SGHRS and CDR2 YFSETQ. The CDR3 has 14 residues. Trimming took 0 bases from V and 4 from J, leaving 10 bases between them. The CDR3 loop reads CASSLEAGLETQYF. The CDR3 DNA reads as TGCGCCAGCAGCTTGGAAGCAGGGCTAGAGACCCAGTACTTC.

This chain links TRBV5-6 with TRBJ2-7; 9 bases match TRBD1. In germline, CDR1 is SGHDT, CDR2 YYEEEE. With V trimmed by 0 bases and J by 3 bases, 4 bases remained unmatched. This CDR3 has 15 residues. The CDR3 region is CASSLGQGGYYEQYF. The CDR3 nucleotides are TGTGCCAGCAGCTTGGGACAGGGGGGGTACTACGAGCAGTACTTC.

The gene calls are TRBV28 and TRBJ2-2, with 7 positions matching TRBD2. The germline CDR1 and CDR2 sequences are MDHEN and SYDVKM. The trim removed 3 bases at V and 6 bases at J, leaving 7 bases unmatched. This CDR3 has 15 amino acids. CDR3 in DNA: TGTGCCAGCAGTTTTCTCCGGGAGGACCCCGGGGAGCTGTTTTTT. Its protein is CASSFLREDPGELFF.